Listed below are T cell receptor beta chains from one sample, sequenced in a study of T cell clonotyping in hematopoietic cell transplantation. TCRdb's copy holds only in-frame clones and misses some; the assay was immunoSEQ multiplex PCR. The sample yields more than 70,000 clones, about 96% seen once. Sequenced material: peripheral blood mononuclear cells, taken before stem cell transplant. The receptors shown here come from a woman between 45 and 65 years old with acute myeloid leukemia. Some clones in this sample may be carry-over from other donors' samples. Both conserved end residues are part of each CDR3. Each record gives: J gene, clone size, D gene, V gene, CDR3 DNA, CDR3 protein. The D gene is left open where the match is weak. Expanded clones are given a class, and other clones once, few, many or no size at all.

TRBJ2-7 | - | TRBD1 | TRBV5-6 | TGTGCCAGCAGCGCGACAGGGGGCGTCCCATGGGAGCAGTACTTC | CASSATGGVPWEQYF
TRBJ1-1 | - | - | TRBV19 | TGTGCCAGTAGTCCAACGACTGTAAGGGAAGGAGCTTTCTTT | CASSPTTVREGAFF
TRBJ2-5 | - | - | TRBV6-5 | TGTGCCAGCAGTTACGTCCGGGGACGCGGGGAGACCCAGTACTTC | CASSYVRGRGETQYF
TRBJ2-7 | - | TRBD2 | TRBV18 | TGTGCCAGCTCACCCCCGACTAGCAACTACGAGCAGTACTTC | CASSPPTSNYEQYF
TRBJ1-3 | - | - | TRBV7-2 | TGTGCCAGCAGCTCGACAATTTCTGGAAACACCATATATTTT | CASSSTISGNTIYF
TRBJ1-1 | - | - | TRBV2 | TGTGCCAGCAGTGAAAACCGACACACTGAAGCTTTCTTT | CASSENRHTEAFF
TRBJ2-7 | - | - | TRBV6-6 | TGTGCCAGCAGTTACTCAGACAACTACGAGCAGTACTTC | CASSYSDNYEQYF
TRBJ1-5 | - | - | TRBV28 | TGTGCCAGCATCCCAAGGCAGATAGTGAGCAATCAGCCCCAGCATTTT | CASIPRQIVSNQPQHF
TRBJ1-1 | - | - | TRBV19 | TGTGCCAGTAGTATATCCACAGGCGGCACTGAAGCTTTCTTT | CASSISTGGTEAFF
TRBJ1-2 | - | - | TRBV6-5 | TGTGCCAGCAGTTACGGGGTGAGAGCTAACTATGGCTACACCTTC | CASSYGVRANYGYTF
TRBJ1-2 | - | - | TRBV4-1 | TGCGCCAGCAGCCACGCGGGAGGCGGTGGCTACACCTTC | CASSHAGGGGYTF
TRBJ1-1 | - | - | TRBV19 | TGTGCCAGTAGGGACATTATGGGCACTGAAGCTTTCTTT | CASRDIMGTEAFF
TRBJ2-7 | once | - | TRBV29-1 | TGCAGCGTTTTGCGGGGACCCTACGAGCAGTACTTC | CSVLRGPYEQYF
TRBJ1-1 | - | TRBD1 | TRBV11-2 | TGTGCCAGCAGCTTTGGGACAGCCAACACTGAAGCTTTCTTT | CASSFGTANTEAFF
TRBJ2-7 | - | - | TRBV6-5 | - | CASSSSQGPYEQYF
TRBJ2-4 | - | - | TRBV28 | TGTGCCAGCGAGGGCGGGGACCTAGCCAAAAACATTCAGTACTTC | CASEGGDLAKNIQYF
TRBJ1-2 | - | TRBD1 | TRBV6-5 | TGTGCCAGCAGTTTTACAGGGGGCGCTTATGGCTACACCTTC | CASSFTGGAYGYTF
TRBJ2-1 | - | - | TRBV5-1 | TGCGCCAGCAGAGAGTTCCAGGGGGGGTACAATGAGCAGTTCTTC | CASREFQGGYNEQFF
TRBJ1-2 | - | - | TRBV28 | TGTGCCAGCAACCTCGGGGGGCGAACTTCAGCTAACTATGGCTACACCTTC | CASNLGGRTSANYGYTF
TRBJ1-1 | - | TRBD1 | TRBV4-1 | TGCGCCAGCAGCCAAGGGCAGGGGGCGAACACTGAAGCTTTCTTT | CASSQGQGANTEAFF
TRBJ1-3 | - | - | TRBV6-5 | TGTGCCAGCAGCCCATCGCGTCAGGGGGGAAACACCATATATTTT | CASSPSRQGGNTIYF
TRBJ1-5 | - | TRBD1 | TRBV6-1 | TGTGCCAGCAGGGGACAGCTCTATAGCAATCAGCCCCAGCATTTT | CASRGQLYSNQPQHF
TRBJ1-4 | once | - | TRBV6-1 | TGTGCCAGCAGTGCTCCGGGGAAACTGTTTTTT | CASSAPGKLFF
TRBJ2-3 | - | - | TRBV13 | TGTGCCAGCAGCTGCGATGGGCTCTCCAACACAGATACGCAGTATTTT | CASSCDGLSNTDTQYF
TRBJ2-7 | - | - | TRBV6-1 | TGTGCCAGCAGGCCAGGGACATACTCCTACGAGCAGTACTTC | CASRPGTYSYEQYF
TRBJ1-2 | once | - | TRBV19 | TGTGCCAGTAGTTCCGATGGCTACACCTTC | CASSSDGYTF
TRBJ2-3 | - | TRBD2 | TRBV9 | TGTGCCAGCAGCGTAGCGCGACTAGCGCGAACAGATACGCAGTATTTT | CASSVARLARTDTQYF
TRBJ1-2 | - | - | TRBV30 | TGTGCCTGGTCTCCCGCGATGGGCTACACCTTC | CAWSPAMGYTF
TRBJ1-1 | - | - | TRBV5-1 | TGCGCCAGCAGCTTGCGAGATCCGAACACTGAAGCTTTCTTT | CASSLRDPNTEAFF